The 30 T cell receptor beta chains below come from one sample, sequenced in a study of T-cell memory formation after mild COVID-19. In TCRdb, the 5' RACE reads were re-called with MiXCR into one record per CDR3 protein. This sample carries hundreds of thousands of distinct CDR3 sequences, 18% of them seen once, and the ten largest clones take approximately 13%. Sequencing input: PBMCs or a T cell subset sorted from them (not recorded which). The receptors here all came from an adult woman who had mild COVID-19 (a few samples of this study predate the infection). Cell type and time point are not known.

The chain uses TRBV5-1 and TRBJ2-6, with D uncertain. CDR3 length equals 15 residues. V shed 2 bases and J shed 0 bases, with 6 bases lying between them. From germline, CDR1 is SGHRS and CDR2 YFSETQ. Here the CDR3 reads CASSFGHSGANVLTF. CDR3 coding DNA: TGCGCCAGCAGCTTCGGCCACTCTGGGGCCAACGTCCTGACTTTC.

Only a few counts were recorded for this clonotype. The V call is TRBV7-9, the J call TRBJ2-3, with D possibly matching TRBD2 (7 bases). CDR3 length equals 17 residues. Germline V gene data show CDR1 as SEHNR and CDR2 as FQNEAQ (reference sequence). V gave up 4 bases and J gave up 0 bases, with 17 bases separating them. CDR3 loop: CASSSLPGGTSTDTQYF. Here the CDR3 DNA reads TGTGCCAGCAGCTCCCTTCCGGGGGGCACTAGCACAGATACGCAGTATTTT.

The V and J genes are TRBV6-1 and TRBJ2-7; 15 nucleotides align to TRBD2. Germline trimming cut 8 bases from V and 0 bases from J; bases unmatched to any gene: 2. CDR1 MNHNS and CDR2 SASEGT come from the germline V gene. The length of the CDR3 is 15 residues. The CDR3 region is CASQGLAGGSYEQYF. DNA for the CDR3: TGTGCCAGCCAGGGACTAGCGGGGGGCTCCTACGAGCAGTACTTC.

The rearrangement joins TRBV6-5 to TRBJ2-1, with 11 bases fitting TRBD1. The CDR3 spans 15 residues. Germline values: CDR1 MNHEY, CDR2 SVGAGI. With V trimmed by 6 bases and J by 10 bases, 11 bases remained unmatched. The CDR3 here is CASSSGTGGFREQFF. The CDR3 DNA is TGTGCCAGCAGCAGTGGGACAGGGGGGTTCCGAGAGCAGTTCTTC.

The chain uses TRBV3-1 and TRBJ1-1; 7 positions match TRBD1. V gave up 1 base and J gave up 5 bases; unmatched junction bases: 10. This CDR3 comprises 16 residues. Germline values: CDR1 LGHDT, CDR2 YNNKEL (reference sequence). CDR3 nucleotides: TGTGCCAGCAGCCAAGGGGCGACAGGGTCGGGAACTGAAGCTTTCTTT. Residues: CASSQGATGSGTEAFF.

The chain combines TRBV6-5 with TRBJ1-2; no clear D. Germline V gene data show CDR1 as MNHEY and CDR2 as SVGAGI. Trimming removed 7 bases from V and 2 bases from J, with 14 bases in between. CDR3 length: 14 amino acids. The CDR3 DNA follows: TGTGCCAGCACCCGCGCCGGGGAAAACTATGGCTACACCTTC. It translates to CASTRAGENYGYTF.

V is TRBV5-6 and J is TRBJ2-1, with D perhaps given as TRBD1 or TRBD2 (5 bases each). V gave up 7 bases and J gave up 5 bases, with 13 bases separating them. The CDR3 spans 13 residues. Germline V gene lookup returns CDR1 SGHDT and CDR2 YYEEEE. CDR3 bases: TGTGCCAGCGTCCAGGGACCTGACAATGAGCAGTTCTTC. It is translated as CASVQGPDNEQFF.

The rearrangement links TRBV20-1 to TRBJ2-1; 15 bases are shared with TRBD2. Germline CDR1 reads DFQATT; CDR2 reads SNEGSKA (reference sequence). The CDR3 sequence is 13 residues long. V was pared by 6 bases and J by 7 bases, with 1 base of the junction left unmatched. CDR3 in amino acids: CSAGTSGGNEQFF. CDR3 nucleotide sequence: TGCAGTGCCGGGACTAGCGGGGGGAATGAGCAGTTCTTC.

This clonotype was detected only a few times. V is TRBV29-1 and J is TRBJ2-7; tentatively, D is TRBD2 (5 bases). Trimming stripped 4 bases from V and 2 bases from J, with 9 bases between. Germline assignment: CDR1 SQVTM and CDR2 ANQGSEA. The CDR3 covers 12 residues. In nucleotides, the CDR3 is TGCAGCGTTGTTAGCGCCGCCTACGAGCAGTACTTC. Translated: CSVVSAAYEQYF.

This clonotype was observed a handful of times. The chain uses TRBV28 and TRBJ2-6; possible D gene TRBD1, 5 bases. The CDR3 loop spans 16 amino acids. Trimming removed 3 bases at V and 3 bases at J, with 12 bases between. Germline CDR1 reads MDHEN; CDR2 reads SYDVKM. The DNA of the CDR3 is TGTGCCAGCAGTTTTGCAGGGCCGGGTGGGGCCAACGTCCTGACTTTC. Translation: CASSFAGPGGANVLTF. The whole variable domain, filled in from reference TRBV28 and TRBJ2-6, reads DVKVTQSSRYLVKRTGEKVFLECVQDMDHENMFWYRQDPGLGLRLIYFSYDVKMKEKGDIPEGYSVSREKKERFSLILESASTNQTSMYLCASSFAGPGGANVLTFGAGSRLTVL.

This clonotype was seen repeatedly, ten times or more. This chain uses TRBV7-2 with TRBJ2-1, with TRBD2 matching 11 bases. Germline V gene data show CDR1 as SGHTA and CDR2 as FQGNSA. CDR3 size: 14 residues. The V segment lost 5 bases and the J segment 12 bases; nucleotides outside the gene matches: 9. CDR3 protein: CASSPRSTSGGQFF. CDR3 bases: TGTGCCAGCAGCCCCCGGTCCACTAGCGGGGGGCAGTTCTTC. The whole variable domain, filled in from reference TRBV7-2 and TRBJ2-1, reads GAGVSQSPSNKVTEKGKDVELRCDPISGHTALYWYRQSLGQGLEFLIYFQGNSAPDKSGLPSDRFSAERTGGSVSTLTIQRTQQEDSAVYLCASSPRSTSGGQFFGPGTRLTVL.

The genes are TRBV5-1 and TRBJ2-1; D is possibly TRBD1 (6 bases). The CDR3 spans 14 residues. Germline loops: CDR1 SGHRS, CDR2 YFSETQ. V was cut by 5 bases and J by 0 bases, with 9 bases left in between. The CDR3 DNA reads TGCGCCAGCAGAGAGGGGGTCTCCTACAATGAGCAGTTCTTC. It yields the protein CASREGVSYNEQFF. Drawing the rest from reference TRBV5-1 and TRBJ2-1, the complete variable domain is KAGVTQTPRYLIKTRGQQVTLSCSPISGHRSVSWYQQTPGQGLQFLFEYFSETQRNKGNFPGRFSGRQFSNSRSEMNVSTLELGDSALYLCASREGVSYNEQFFGPGTRLTVL.

This clonotype was observed a single time. The chain carries TRBV6-5 and TRBJ2-3; D is perhaps TRBD1 (5 bases). Germline CDR1 reads MNHEY; CDR2 reads SVGAGI. The CDR3 length is 20 residues. Trimming took 0 bases from V and 0 from J, leaving 22 bases between them. In nucleotides, the CDR3 is TGTGCCAGCAGTTACTCGTACCTAGGGGCCTTGCGGAAAAGCACAGATACGCAGTATTTT. Translated: CASSYSYLGALRKSTDTQYF.

The chain couples TRBV20-1 to TRBJ2-5; 10 bases agree with TRBD1. V trimming: 5 bases; J trimming: 4 bases; junction bases outside the gene matches: 10. The CDR3 loop spans 15 amino acids. Germline lookup yields CDR1 DFQATT and CDR2 SNEGSKA (reference sequence). CDR3 nucleotide sequence: TGCAGTGCTCACCTAGGACAGGGGGTGGGAGAGACCCAGTACTTC. Translation: CSAHLGQGVGETQYF.

V and J are TRBV7-9 and TRBJ2-1, with a weak D call TRBD2 (5 bases). Germline V CDR1 and CDR2: SEHNR, FQNEAQ (reference sequence). The V and J ends lost 5 bases and 9 bases respectively, with 11 bases between them. This CDR3 is built from 12 residues. The CDR3 DNA follows: TGTGCCAGCAGCACCCCCGAGGGTGAGCAGTTCTTC. Translating gives CASSTPEGEQFF. Together with reference TRBV7-9 and TRBJ2-1, the CDR3 gives the full variable domain: DTGVSQNPRHKITKRGQNVTFRCDPISEHNRLYWYRQTLGQGPEFLTYFQNEAQLEKSRLLSDRFSAERPKGSFSTLEIQRTEQGDSAMYLCASSTPEGEQFFGPGTRLTVL.

The chain combines TRBV29-1 with TRBJ2-3; D possibly corresponds to TRBD2 (6 bases). The CDR3 runs 14 residues. Trimming took off 6 bases at V and 1 base at J, with 14 bases between the two ends. Germline CDR1 SQVTM, CDR2 ANQGSEA. The CDR3 spells CSVSPSGGTDTQYF. CDR3 DNA: TGCAGCGTCTCCCCATCGGGAGGCACAGATACGCAGTATTTT.

This clonotype has a handful of counts. The V call is TRBV12-3 or TRBV12-4, the J call TRBJ1-2, with D maybe TRBD1 (5 bases). Trimming shortened V by 6 bases and J by 5 bases, and 16 bases separated the two germline ends. The CDR3 covers 14 residues. The chain's CDR3 is CASRETVSLYGYTF. The DNA of the CDR3 is TGTGCCAGCAGAGAGACAGTATCGCTTTATGGCTACACCTTC.

J is TRBJ2-3 and V is TRBV30, with D possibly TRBD1 on 5 matching bases. The CDR3 runs 13 residues. Germline CDR1 reads GTSNPN; CDR2 reads SVGIG (reference sequence). Trimming shortened V by 2 bases and J by 6 bases, and 12 bases separated the two germline ends. The CDR3 sequence: CAWSLGSGDTQYF. CDR3 bases: TGTGCCTGGAGTCTGGGTTCAGGGGATACGCAGTATTTT. The full variable domain, rest sourced from reference TRBV30 and TRBJ2-3, is SQTIHQWPATLVQPVGSPLSLECTVEGTSNPNLYWYRQAAGRGLQLLFYSVGIGQISSEVPQNLSASRPQDRQFILSSKKLLLSDSGFYLCAWSLGSGDTQYFGPGTRLTVL.

Points on this clonotype: A read error is possible here, since a much larger clone lies one base away. The V gene is TRBV3-1, the J gene TRBJ2-7; D is unresolved. The CDR3 runs 13 residues. Germline values: CDR1 LGHDT, CDR2 YNNKEL (reference sequence). CDR3 protein: CASSQGYSYEQHF. CDR3 nucleotide sequence: TGTGCCAGCAGCCAGGGATACTCCTACGAGCAGCACTTC.

The J gene is TRBJ1-6, the V gene TRBV3-1; 7 nucleotides align to TRBD1. This CDR3 region has 14 residues. Germline CDR1 and CDR2: LGHDT and YNNKEL (reference sequence). V shed 5 bases, J shed 7 bases, and the junction held 5 bases outside the gene matches. The CDR3 region has the DNA TGTGCCAGCAGCTATGGGACAGAAAATTCACCCCTCCACTTT. This encodes CASSYGTENSPLHF.

This clonotype showed up just a few times. J is TRBJ2-2 and V is TRBV20-1; the D is unclear. Germline-derived CDR1 and CDR2 are DFQATT and SNEGSKA (reference sequence). The CDR3 is 16 amino acids. Trimming shortened V by 0 bases and J by 4 bases, and 15 bases separated the two germline ends. The DNA for the CDR3 is TGCAGTGCTAGAGATCCTGGCGGAGAATCCACCGGGGAGCTGTTTTTT. Translation gives CSARDPGGESTGELFF.

The J gene is TRBJ2-7, the V gene TRBV12-3 or TRBV12-4, with a weak D call TRBD1 (6 bases). This CDR3 is 13 amino acids long. V lost 3 bases and J lost 3, with 9 bases in between. The CDR3 nucleotides are TGTGCCAGCAGTTTGCAGGGGCACTACGAGCAGTACTTC. Amino acid sequence: CASSLQGHYEQYF.

This clonotype appeared a few times. The V and J genes are TRBV12-3 or TRBV12-4 and TRBJ1-1; maybe TRBD1 (5 bases). CDR3 length equals 13 residues. Trimming stripped 1 base from V and 10 bases from J, with 13 bases between. The CDR3 bases are TGTGCCAGCAGTTTAGGACAGTCCCGGGGAGCTTTCTTT. It translates to CASSLGQSRGAFF.

The V and J genes are TRBV6-5 and TRBJ2-1; D ambiguous. The CDR3 runs 16 residues. Germline V gene data show CDR1 as MNHEY and CDR2 as SVGAGI. V lost 0 bases, J lost 0 bases, and 9 bases lay in between. In nucleotides, the CDR3 is TGTGCCAGCAGTTACTCGCATTTTAGCTCCTACAATGAGCAGTTCTTC. Translated: CASSYSHFSSYNEQFF.

This rearrangement joins TRBV7-2 to TRBJ2-7; 7 bases map to TRBD2. The trim removed 6 bases at V and 0 bases at J, leaving 5 bases unmatched. This CDR3 spans 14 amino acids. In germline, CDR1 is SGHTA, CDR2 FQGNSA. This chain's CDR3 is CASRIGTNSYEQYF. The CDR3 DNA sequence: TGTGCCAGCAGGATAGGGACTAACTCCTACGAGCAGTACTTC. The whole variable domain, remainder taken from reference TRBV7-2 and TRBJ2-7, is GAGVSQSPSNKVTEKGKDVELRCDPISGHTALYWYRQSLGQGLEFLIYFQGNSAPDKSGLPSDRFSAERTGGSVSTLTIQRTQQEDSAVYLCASRIGTNSYEQYFGPGTRLTVT.

This clonotype was counted between two and nine times. The rearrangement joins TRBV12-3 or TRBV12-4 to TRBJ1-4; D is ambiguous. This CDR3 has 16 residues. The germline V and J ends were trimmed by 1 base and 8 bases, with 17 bases remaining between them. The DNA of the CDR3 is TGTGCCAGCAGTTTAGTTTTCCGGACCCGGAGGGAAAAACTGTTTTTT. Translated, it gives CASSLVFRTRREKLFF.

The V and J genes are TRBV6-2 or TRBV6-3 and TRBJ2-2; 8 nucleotides agree with TRBD2. This CDR3 spans 14 amino acids. Germline CDR1 and CDR2: MNHEY and SVGEGT. Trimming cost V 6 bases and J 6 bases; bases outside gene matches: 6. CDR3 region: CASRRLGGAGELFF. The CDR3 nucleotides read TGTGCCAGCAGACGGCTCGGGGGGGCCGGGGAGCTGTTTTTT.

There are a few counts of this clonotype. The J gene is TRBJ1-2, the V gene TRBV9; TRBD1 matches 10 bases. Germline V gene lookup returns CDR1 SGDLS and CDR2 YYNGEE. This CDR3 has 15 residues. Trimming removed 3 bases from V and 6 bases from J; junction bases left unmatched: 8. CDR3 bases: TGTGCCAGCAGCGGCACCGGGACAGGGGTAAATGGCTACACCTTC. Translating gives CASSGTGTGVNGYTF.

CDR3 loop: CASSLHQGTNYGYTF. Here the CDR3 DNA reads TGTGCCAGCAGCTTACATCAGGGAACGAACTATGGCTACACCTTC. This chain uses TRBV7-2 with TRBJ1-2, with TRBD1 as a possible D gene (5 bases). V gave up 2 bases and J gave up 2 bases, with 12 bases separating them. Germline CDR1 reads SGHTA; CDR2 reads FQGNSA. This CDR3 comprises 15 residues.

The CDR3 DNA sequence: TGTGCCAGCAGTTGGGGGGTCAGTAGCAATCAGCCCCAGCATTTT. Protein product: CASSWGVSSNQPQHF. This chain uses TRBV12-3 or TRBV12-4 with TRBJ1-5; a possible D gene is TRBD1 (5 bases). This CDR3 contains 15 residues. Trimming removed 4 bases at V and 0 bases at J, with 10 bases between.